Below are 6 T cell receptor beta chains sequenced from a single sample in a study of blood T cell repertoires in COVID-19. Clones were sequenced by immunoSEQ multiplex PCR, and TCRdb holds only the in-frame ones, with some missing. The sample lists 300,000 to 400,000 clones, around 88% seen once, with almost 3% in the top ten. Sequencing input: peripheral blood. Receptors were obtained from a man aged 25 to 45 with active or convalescent COVID-19.

V usage is TRBV13 and J usage is TRBJ1-1; unclear D gene. Germline CDR1 is PRHDT and CDR2 is FYEKMQ (reference sequence). This CDR3 comprises 14 residues. The V and J ends lost 0 bases and 0 bases respectively, with 5 bases between them. Here the CDR3 reads CASSLGALNTEAFF. The CDR3 coding sequence is TGTGCCAGCAGCTTAGGGGCCCTGAACACTGAAGCTTTCTTT.

Details on this clone: One end of the junction fails to match germline, which may point to a read error. This chain connects TRBV19 to TRBJ1-2; a possible D gene is TRBD1 (5 bases). The CDR3 loop spans 13 amino acids. Germline loops: CDR1 LNHDA, CDR2 SQIVND (reference sequence). CDR3 nucleotides: TGTGCCAGTAGCATAGACAGTCCCTATGGCTACACCTTC. It yields the protein CASSIDSPYGYTF.

The rearrangement links TRBV28 to TRBJ2-7; D is perhaps TRBD2 (6 bases). V dropped 5 bases and J dropped 0 bases, with 26 bases sitting between them. Germline CDR1 and CDR2: MDHEN and SYDVKM. The CDR3 totals 19 residues. CDR3 DNA sequence: TGTGCCAGCAGTCGGCTTGGGGGGTGGGCTAGCGAACTCTCCTACGAGCAGTACTTC. Translated: CASSRLGGWASELSYEQYF.

The chain links TRBV12-3 or TRBV12-4 to TRBJ1-2; 8 bases agree with TRBD1. The CDR3 length is 13 residues. Unmatched junction bases numbered 3, after V lost 5 bases and J lost 4 bases. The CDR3 region has the DNA TGTGCCAGCAGTCTGACAGGGGTCTATGGCTACACCTTC. Translation gives CASSLTGVYGYTF.

The genes are TRBV6-1 and TRBJ2-1; no definite D call. There are 13 residues in the CDR3. The V and J ends lost 2 bases and 12 bases respectively, with 14 bases between them. Germline V CDR1 and CDR2: MNHNS, SASEGT. The DNA of the CDR3 is TGTGCCAGCAGTGAATCCCCAGAGACGGGGCAGTTCTTC. Its translation is CASSESPETGQFF.

CDR3 in amino acids: CASSPMGKREGQETQYF. CDR3 DNA sequence: TGTGCCAGCAGCCCCATGGGAAAGAGGGAAGGGCAAGAGACCCAGTACTTC. This sequence joins TRBV28 and TRBJ2-5, with D maybe TRBD2 (5 bases). CDR3 length: 17 amino acids. CDR1 is MDHEN, CDR2 SYDVKM, per germline. The ends were cut back, 6 bases at V and 2 bases at J, with 22 bases in the middle. Full variable domain (rest looked up from reference TRBV28 and TRBJ2-5): DVKVTQSSRYLVKRTGEKVFLECVQDMDHENMFWYRQDPGLGLRLIYFSYDVKMKEKGDIPEGYSVSREKKERFSLILESASTNQTSMYLCASSPMGKREGQETQYFGPGTRLLVL.